This T cell receptor beta chain comes out of a study of human T cells and chemical hapten exposure. Study in general: Across samples, TCR yields varied, mostly owing to small differences in pooled library volumes.

A single record per CDR3 protein comes from TCRdb applying MiXCR to the 5' RACE reads. The table has 130,000 or so distinct CDR3 sequences, 4.1% seen once. Blood, whole and unfractionated, served as the source for total RNA extraction. The CDR3 sequence is 13 residues long. Trimming cost V 7 bases and J 4 bases, with 13 bases left between them. Per the germline V gene, CDR1 is SNHLY and CDR2 is FYNNEI. This clonotype was detected many times. The J gene is TRBJ1-2, the V gene TRBV2, with D possibly matching TRBD1 (5 bases). This receptor was obtained from a female donor in good health. CDR3 DNA sequence: TGTGCCAGCAAGCAGGGTTTCTTCTATGGCTACACCTTC. Translation gives CASKQGFFYGYTF.